Shown below are 17 T cell receptor beta chains from a single sample sequenced in a study of cytomegalovirus exposure and HLA in healthy donors. 60 Vbeta and 13 Jbeta primers were used in PCR. Generated by immunoSEQ multiplex PCR, the TCRdb table keeps only in-frame clones and is missing some. The sample lists approximately 240,000 clones, 80% to 90% occurring once. Sample: PBMCs. Receptors were obtained from a woman aged 18-29 years in good health and CMV-seronegative.

This clone has just a few counts. The chain has TRBV4-1 and TRBJ2-7; D not certain. This CDR3 region has 13 residues. Germline CDR1 and CDR2: MGHRA and YSYEKL. Trimming pared 0 bases from V and 1 base from J, leaving 4 bases between. The CDR3 DNA reads as TGCGCCAGCAGCCAAGAGTTATCCTACGAGCAGTACTTC. Translated, it gives CASSQELSYEQYF.

The genes are TRBV4-1 and TRBJ1-2; D unclear. In germline, CDR1 is MGHRA, CDR2 YSYEKL. The V gene lost 0 bases and the J gene lost 5 bases, with 10 bases spanning the gap. This CDR3 contains 14 residues. CDR3 sequence (DNA): TGCGCCAGCAGCCAAGATCGCGAAGTTTATGGCTACACCTTC. Encoded protein: CASSQDREVYGYTF.

The V and J genes are TRBV6-6 and TRBJ1-4, with 7 nucleotides matching TRBD1. CDR3 size: 14 residues. From germline, CDR1 is MNHNY and CDR2 SVGAGI (reference sequence). Trimming cost V 5 bases and J 3 bases; bases outside gene matches: 3. The CDR3 DNA sequence: TGTGCCAGCAGTCGCGGGACAGCTAATGAAAAACTGTTTTTT. Protein product: CASSRGTANEKLFF.

The J gene is TRBJ1-1, the V gene TRBV5-4; the D gene is possibly TRBD1 (5 bases). There are 15 residues in the CDR3. Germline loops: CDR1 SGHNT, CDR2 YYREEE (reference sequence). The V and J ends lost 1 base and 1 base respectively, with 11 bases between them. As DNA, the CDR3 is TGTGCCAGCAGCTTGCGGAGACAGCAGAACACTGAAGCTTTCTTT. It specifies CASSLRRQQNTEAFF.

The chain uses TRBV4-2 and TRBJ2-2, with unresolved D. The V end was cut by 4 bases, the J end by 0 bases, with 18 bases between. There are 18 residues in the CDR3. The germline gives CDR1 LGHNA, CDR2 YNFKEQ. CDR3 DNA sequence: TGTGCCAGCAGCCCCCACCCAGGCAGCCAAACGAACACCGGGGAGCTGTTTTTT. Protein sequence: CASSPHPGSQTNTGELFF.

The chain employs TRBV7-9 and TRBJ1-6; TRBD1 agrees at 10 bases. J gave up 0 bases and V 10 bases, and 12 bases lay outside the gene matches. The CDR3 is made up of 18 amino acids. Germline V CDR1 and CDR2: SEHNR, FQNEAQ (reference sequence). CDR3 nucleotides: TGTGCCATTTCGCAAGTGGGACAGGGGCCCTCCTATAATTCACCCCTCCACTTT. This encodes CAISQVGQGPSYNSPLHF.

The J gene is TRBJ2-1, the V gene TRBV4-3, with TRBD2 as a possible D gene (5 bases). CDR3 length: 15 amino acids. The germline V and J ends were trimmed by 0 bases and 8 bases, with 14 bases remaining between them. Per germline, CDR1 LGHNA and CDR2 YSLEER. In DNA, the CDR3 is TGCGCCAGCAGCCAAGATAGGACTCGCCTCCATGAGCAGTTCTTC. This sequence encodes CASSQDRTRLHEQFF.

In regard to this clone: One end of the junction is discordant with germline, which a read error may explain. The chain joins TRBV10-2 to TRBJ2-7, with 13 bases lining up with TRBD2. CDR3 length equals 17 residues. Per the germline V gene, CDR1 is WSHSY and CDR2 is SAAADI. CDR3 coding DNA: TGCGCCAGCAGTGAGGGGACTAGCGGGACATCGGGCTACCAGCAGTACTTC. Translation: CASSEGTSGTSGYQQYF.

V is TRBV18 and J is TRBJ2-1, with D possibly TRBD2 on 6 matching bases. V was clipped by 5 bases and J by 5 bases, with 13 bases between them. This CDR3 region has 14 residues. Looked up from germline, CDR1 is KGHSH and CDR2 is LQKENI. The CDR3 region has the DNA TGTGCCAGCTCAAAGGGACTGGCGGACAATGAGCAGTTCTTC. Translation gives CASSKGLADNEQFF.

This chain joins TRBV6-5 and TRBJ2-7, with D possibly TRBD2 on 5 matching bases. CDR1 MNHEY and CDR2 SVGAGI come from the germline V gene. With 2 bases removed from V and 0 bases from J, the gap between germline ends came to 11 bases. This CDR3 contains 15 residues. CDR3 in DNA: TGTGCCAGCAGTTACCTCGGACTTCACTCCTACGAGCAGTACTTC. This gives the protein CASSYLGLHSYEQYF.

This chain connects TRBV7-9 to TRBJ1-2; D might be TRBD1 (5 bases). V shed 0 bases and J shed 7 bases, with 12 bases lying between them. The CDR3 covers 14 residues. Germline values: CDR1 SEHNR, CDR2 FQNEAQ (reference sequence). CDR3 sequence: CASSLAGREGGYTF. CDR3 nucleotides: TGTGCCAGCAGCTTAGCGGGCAGGGAAGGTGGCTACACCTTC.

CDR3 in DNA: TGTGCCAGCAGGATAGGGAGACAGGGGGTCGGGGAGCTGTTTTTT. Protein product: CASRIGRQGVGELFF. This rearrangement joins TRBV28 to TRBJ2-2; 9 bases map to TRBD1. Trimming cost V 6 bases and J 7 bases; bases outside gene matches: 9. Germline CDR1 reads MDHEN; CDR2 reads SYDVKM. The CDR3 covers 15 residues.

The genes are TRBV5-1 and TRBJ2-3; D remains unclear. The V end lost 4 bases, the J end lost 5 bases, and 8 bases lay between the germline ends. CDR3 length equals 12 residues. Per germline, CDR1 SGHRS and CDR2 YFSETQ. Written as DNA, the CDR3 is TGCGCCAGCAGCGAGCCTGGAGATACGCAGTATTTT. This gives the protein CASSEPGDTQYF.

The chain couples TRBV28 to TRBJ2-2; D is unresolved. Trimming removed 3 bases from V and 11 bases from J, with 10 bases in between. The CDR3 length is 12 residues. Germline CDR1 is MDHEN and CDR2 is SYDVKM. The CDR3 sequence is CASSFSSRELFF. CDR3 nucleotides: TGTGCCAGCAGTTTTAGCTCAAGAGAGCTGTTTTTT.

The J gene is TRBJ1-3, the V gene TRBV7-8; possibly TRBD1 for D (5 bases). CDR3 length: 15 amino acids. Germline-derived CDR1 and CDR2 are SGHVS and FQNEAQ. V lost 2 bases and J lost 7, with 15 bases in between. The DNA for the CDR3 is TGTGCCAGCAGCTTATCGGCAGGGTTTCGCAACACCATATATTTT. Amino acids: CASSLSAGFRNTIYF.

The chain is built from TRBV4-2 and TRBJ2-1; 11 bases are shared with TRBD2. V was pared by 3 bases and J by 4 bases, with 5 bases of the junction left unmatched. CDR3 length: 16 amino acids. Germline V gene data show CDR1 as LGHNA and CDR2 as YNFKEQ. DNA of the CDR3: TGTGCCAGCAGCCAGGCCGGGACTAGCGGATACAATGAGCAGTTCTTC. Translated, it gives CASSQAGTSGYNEQFF.

The chain employs TRBV13 and TRBJ1-1; TRBD1 matches at 8 bases. V lost 4 bases, J lost 4 bases, and 8 bases stayed unmatched. The CDR3 has 15 residues. Germline V gene sequence: CDR1 PRHDT, CDR2 FYEKMQ (reference sequence). In DNA form, the CDR3 reads TGTGCCAGCAGCTCAAGGACAGGGCAGGGCACTGAAGCTTTCTTT. It specifies CASSSRTGQGTEAFF.